This TCR beta chain was retrieved from a study of shared clonotypes between healthy human individuals. V lost 4 bases and J lost 0, with 9 bases in between. Germline CDR1 SNHLY, CDR2 FYNNEI. CDR3 length: 15 amino acids. Assay used: immunoSEQ multiplex PCR; TCRdb lists only in-frame clones, some missing. The repertoire includes over a million clones, 75% to 80% of them detected once, and around 0.61% sits in the top ten. This clonotype was obtained from a man younger than 35 in good health. Some clones in this sample may be carry-over from other donors' samples. The chain uses TRBV2 and TRBJ2-2, with TRBD2 as a possible D gene (5 bases). Source material: memory CD4+ T cells from PBMCs. Noted subset: CD45RA-negative fraction. CDR3 sequence: CASSADYSNTGELFF. CDR3 DNA sequence: TGTGCCAGCAGTGCCGACTACTCGAACACCGGGGAGCTGTTTTTT.